One T cell receptor (beta chain) is described in this entry. The antigen remains unidentified. Molecular-barcoded quantitative 5'-RACE produced these TCR beta libraries. Via MiXCR, TCRdb re-called the 5' RACE reads, giving one row per CDR3 protein. The data contain about 480,000 distinct CDR3 sequences, 17% of them singletons. This sample stems from a study of CD8 T cells in ankylosing spondylitis. Germline assignment: CDR1 SGHRS and CDR2 YFSETQ. The CDR3 sequence is 16 residues long. V lost 0 bases, J lost 2 bases, and 14 bases lay in between. General study results and limits: Reports say disease-linked clones showed up significantly more in matched ankylosing spondylitis synovial fluid. What appeared characteristic of ankylosing spondylitis blood was a TCR beta motif of fewer than ten highly homologous variants.

This chain links TRBV5-1 with TRBJ1-1; possibly TRBD1 for D (6 bases). The source is a male donor with ankylosing spondylitis. The material sequenced was blood, either unsorted or a sorted T cell fraction (not recorded which). The CDR3 region is CASSLGWGARNTEAFF. The DNA for the CDR3 is TGCGCCAGCAGCTTGGGGTGGGGGGCGCGTAACACTGAAGCTTTCTTT.